This T cell receptor (beta chain) is from a study of T cell changes during pregnancy in multiple sclerosis. Here immunoSEQ multiplex PCR was the method, and the copy in TCRdb shows in-frame clones only, minus some. This sample has several thousand clones, with roughly nine tenths found just once. The receptor was isolated from a female donor in good health, enrolled as a control in a pregnancy study. The sample in question was CD8+ T cells from peripheral blood mononuclear cells, obtained in the first trimester of pregnancy.

CDR3 residues: CASSLERTGQGALFAEAFF. For the CDR3, the DNA is TGTGCCAGCAGCTTAGAGAGAACGGGACAGGGGGCGCTTTTTGCTGAAGCTTTCTTT. V is TRBV7-6 and J is TRBJ1-1; TRBD1 agrees at 12 bases. Germline values: CDR1 SGHVS, CDR2 FNYEAQ. This CDR3 is 19 amino acids long. The junction had 15 bases not matched to a gene; V was cut back by 1 base and J by 6 bases. Together with reference TRBV7-6 and TRBJ1-1, the CDR3 gives the full variable domain: GAGVSQSPRYKVTKRGQDVALRCDPISGHVSLYWYRQALGQGPEFLTYFNYEAQQDKSGLPNDRFSAERPEGSISTLTIQRTEQRDSAMYRCASSLERTGQGALFAEAFFGQGTRLTVV.